This is a list of T cell receptor beta chains from one sample in a study of Ad26.COV2.S vaccination and SARS-CoV-2 variants. Data came from immunoSEQ multiplex PCR; TCRdb stores just in-frame clones and leaves some out. The sample holds 300,000 to 500,000 clones, roughly nine tenths seen once. The starting material was peripheral blood, obtained in a trial of Ad26.COV2.S vaccine versus placebo. The receptors originated from a person aged 18-65 years who received the Ad26.COV2.S COVID-19 vaccine or a placebo. CDR3s include the opening cysteine and the closing phenylalanine or tryptophan. Fields, in order: V gene, J gene, D gene, clone size, CDR3 DNA, CDR3 protein. The D gene is left open where the match is weak. Clone sizes are given selectively: once, few, many, or a class where the clone is expanded.

V gene: TRBV7-2; J gene: TRBJ2-5; D gene: TRBD1; clone size: .; CDR3 DNA: TGTGCCAGCAGCTCAGGGGGTGAGACCCAGTACTTC; CDR3 protein: CASSSGGETQYF
V gene: TRBV13; J gene: TRBJ1-4; D gene: TRBD1; clone size: once; CDR3 DNA: TGTGCCAGCAGTGTGACAGGGAGGGCTAATGAAAAACTGTTTTTT; CDR3 protein: CASSVTGRANEKLFF
V gene: TRBV11-3; J gene: TRBJ1-1; D gene: .; clone size: once; CDR3 DNA: TGTGCCAGCAGCTGGGGACGGAACACTGAAGCTTTCTTT; CDR3 protein: CASSWGRNTEAFF
V gene: TRBV25-1; J gene: TRBJ2-3; D gene: .; clone size: .; CDR3 DNA: TGTGCCAGCAGTGAATTTGGGGGGCACACAGATACGCAGTATTTT; CDR3 protein: CASSEFGGHTDTQYF
V gene: TRBV15; J gene: TRBJ2-3; D gene: .; clone size: .; CDR3 DNA: TGTGCCACCAGCAGAGATCCCGGGGATACGCAGTATTTT; CDR3 protein: CATSRDPGDTQYF
V gene: TRBV30; J gene: TRBJ1-6; D gene: .; clone size: .; CDR3 DNA: TGTGCCTGCTCGCGGCCTTATTCACCCCTCCACTTT; CDR3 protein: CACSRPYSPLHF
V gene: TRBV7-2; J gene: TRBJ2-2; D gene: .; clone size: .; CDR3 DNA: TGTGCCAGCAGGGACCCCGAGAGCACCGGGGAGCTGTTTTTT; CDR3 protein: CASRDPESTGELFF
V gene: TRBV7-8; J gene: TRBJ2-4; D gene: .; clone size: .; CDR3 DNA: TGTGCCAGCAGCTTCGGCAGGGGCAAAAACATTCAGTACTTC; CDR3 protein: CASSFGRGKNIQYF
V gene: TRBV4-2; J gene: TRBJ2-7; D gene: .; clone size: .; CDR3 DNA: TGTGCCAGCAGCCAAGATCAGGGGCCAACCTACGAGCAGTACTTC; CDR3 protein: CASSQDQGPTYEQYF
V gene: TRBV24-1; J gene: TRBJ2-1; D gene: .; clone size: .; CDR3 DNA: TGTGCCACCAGTGATTTAGGGGGGGGGCTAAATGAGCAGTTCTTC; CDR3 protein: CATSDLGGGLNEQFF
V gene: TRBV5-1; J gene: TRBJ1-5; D gene: .; clone size: .; CDR3 DNA: TGCGCCAGCACCGTGGGGGGGCGCGGGCAGCCCCAGCATTTT; CDR3 protein: CASTVGGRGQPQHF
V gene: TRBV6-2/TRBV6-3; J gene: TRBJ1-2; D gene: TRBD1; clone size: .; CDR3 DNA: TGTGCCAGCAGCTGGACAGGATCTTATGGCTACACCTTC; CDR3 protein: CASSWTGSYGYTF
V gene: TRBV5-4; J gene: TRBJ2-2; D gene: .; clone size: .; CDR3 DNA: TGTGCCAGCAGCTCCAAGGAGGCGAACACCGGGGAGCTGTTTTTT; CDR3 protein: CASSSKEANTGELFF
V gene: TRBV5-1; J gene: TRBJ2-2; D gene: .; clone size: .; CDR3 DNA: TGCGCCAGCAGCTTTCAGACCGGGGAGCTGTTTTTT; CDR3 protein: CASSFQTGELFF